This T cell receptor (beta chain) was documented in a study of preoperative IRX-2 immunotherapy in early breast cancer. Method: immunoSEQ multiplex PCR; TCRdb's copy keeps in-frame clones and lacks some. Of about 19,000 clones listed, 85% were seen once; the top ten hold roughly 1.1%. The V gene lost 0 bases and the J gene lost 5 bases, with 5 bases spanning the gap. CDR1 is MGHRA and CDR2 is YSYEKL in the germline V gene. The CDR3 totals 13 residues. Documented treatment: preoperative locoregional IRX-2 cytokine immunotherapy. Patients received preoperative, locoregional IRX-2 cytokine immunotherapy in a phase Ib study.

The chain carries TRBV4-1 and TRBJ1-5; D gene unclear. Sequenced material: lymph node tissue, taken after IRX-2 immunotherapy. The TCR was taken from a human donor with breast cancer. The CDR3 loop is CASSQEDYQPQHF. The CDR3 coding sequence is TGCGCCAGCAGCCAAGAGGATTATCAGCCCCAGCATTTT.